The clone carrying this T cell receptor (beta chain) was counted a few times. Its specificity is not known. TCRdb re-derived calls from the RT-PCR reads in MiXCR, one entry per CDR3 protein. Of 500,000 to 600,000 distinct CDR3 sequences listed, 14% are singletons. CDR3 length: 15 residues. The germline gives CDR1 MNHEY, CDR2 SVGEGT. Trimming took 4 bases from V and 3 from J; bases not matched to a gene: 6. The entry originates in a study of response to subunit inactivated influenza vaccine. Study-wide results and caveats: Each seasonal influenza vaccination, the authors suggested, recruits few new T cells.

The sequenced sample was PBMCs from blood, obtained 11 to 12 days after vaccination. The chain couples TRBV6-2 or TRBV6-3 to TRBJ2-3; 8 positions agree with TRBD2. This TCR was sampled from a man aged 50-60 years who received an inactivated influenza vaccine. CDR3 protein: CASSSPRGGTDTQYF. The CDR3 DNA reads as TGTGCCAGCAGTTCCCCTCGGGGGGGTACAGATACGCAGTATTTT.